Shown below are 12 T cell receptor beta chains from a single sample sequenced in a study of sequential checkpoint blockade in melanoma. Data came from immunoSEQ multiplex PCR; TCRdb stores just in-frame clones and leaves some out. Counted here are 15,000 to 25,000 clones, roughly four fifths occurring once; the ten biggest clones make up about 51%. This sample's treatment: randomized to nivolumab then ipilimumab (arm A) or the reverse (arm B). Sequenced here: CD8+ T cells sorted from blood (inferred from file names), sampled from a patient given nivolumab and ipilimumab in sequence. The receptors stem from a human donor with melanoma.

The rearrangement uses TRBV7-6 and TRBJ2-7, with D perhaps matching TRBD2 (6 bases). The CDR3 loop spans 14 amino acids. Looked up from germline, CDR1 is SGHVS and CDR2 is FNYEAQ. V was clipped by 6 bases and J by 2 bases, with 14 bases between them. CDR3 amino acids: CASRAGTRTYEQYF. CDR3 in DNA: TGTGCCAGCAGGGCCGGGACTCGAACCTACGAGCAGTACTTC. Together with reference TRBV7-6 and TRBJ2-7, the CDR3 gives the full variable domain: GAGVSQSPRYKVTKRGQDVALRCDPISGHVSLYWYRQALGQGPEFLTYFNYEAQQDKSGLPNDRFSAERPEGSISTLTIQRTEQRDSAMYRCASRAGTRTYEQYFGPGTRLTVT.

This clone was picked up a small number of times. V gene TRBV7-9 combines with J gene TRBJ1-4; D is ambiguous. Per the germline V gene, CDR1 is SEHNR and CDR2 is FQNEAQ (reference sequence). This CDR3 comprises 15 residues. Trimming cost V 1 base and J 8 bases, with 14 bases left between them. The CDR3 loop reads CASSLVAGEGEKLFF. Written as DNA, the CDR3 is TGTGCCAGCAGCTTAGTGGCAGGAGAGGGAGAAAAACTGTTTTTT.

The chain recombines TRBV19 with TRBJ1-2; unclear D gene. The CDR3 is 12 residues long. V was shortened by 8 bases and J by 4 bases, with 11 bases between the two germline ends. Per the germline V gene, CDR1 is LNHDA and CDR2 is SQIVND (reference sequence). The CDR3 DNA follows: TGTGCCAGTCACGCGGAATTCTATGGCTACACCTTC. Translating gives CASHAEFYGYTF.

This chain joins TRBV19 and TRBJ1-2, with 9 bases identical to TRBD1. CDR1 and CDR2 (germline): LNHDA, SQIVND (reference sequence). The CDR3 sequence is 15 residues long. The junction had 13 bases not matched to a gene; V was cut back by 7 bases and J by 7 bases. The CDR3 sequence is CASNSLQGAVGGYTF. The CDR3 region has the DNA TGTGCCAGTAACTCTTTACAGGGGGCGGTAGGTGGCTACACCTTC.

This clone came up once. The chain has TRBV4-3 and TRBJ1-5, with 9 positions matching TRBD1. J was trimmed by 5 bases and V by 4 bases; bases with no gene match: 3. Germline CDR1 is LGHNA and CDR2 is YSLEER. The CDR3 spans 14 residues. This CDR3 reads CASSPGTGYQPQHF. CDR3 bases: TGCGCCAGCAGCCCCGGGACAGGGTATCAGCCCCAGCATTTT.

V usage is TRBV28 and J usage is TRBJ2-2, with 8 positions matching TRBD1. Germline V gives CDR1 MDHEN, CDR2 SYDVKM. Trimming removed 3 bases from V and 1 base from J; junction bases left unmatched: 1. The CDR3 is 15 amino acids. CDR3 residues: CASSFDRGNTGELFF. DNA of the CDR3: TGTGCCAGCAGTTTCGACAGGGGGAACACCGGGGAGCTGTTTTTT.

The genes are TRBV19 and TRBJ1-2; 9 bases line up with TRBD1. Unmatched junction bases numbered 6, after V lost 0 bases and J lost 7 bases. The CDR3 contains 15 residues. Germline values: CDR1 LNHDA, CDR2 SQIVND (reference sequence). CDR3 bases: TGTGCCAGTAGTATAGATCCGCCGACAGGGGGTGGCTACACCTTC. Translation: CASSIDPPTGGGYTF.

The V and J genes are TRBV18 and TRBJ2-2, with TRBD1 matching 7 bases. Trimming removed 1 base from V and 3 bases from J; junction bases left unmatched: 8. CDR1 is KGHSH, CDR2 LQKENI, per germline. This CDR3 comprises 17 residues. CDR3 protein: CASSPRQGQFYTGELFF. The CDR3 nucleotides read TGTGCCAGCTCACCACGCCAGGGACAGTTTTACACCGGGGAGCTGTTTTTT.

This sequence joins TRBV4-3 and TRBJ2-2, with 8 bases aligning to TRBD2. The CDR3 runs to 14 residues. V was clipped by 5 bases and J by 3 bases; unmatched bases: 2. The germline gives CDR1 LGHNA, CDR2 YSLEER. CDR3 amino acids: CASSYSGDTGELFF. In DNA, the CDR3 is TGCGCCAGCAGCTATAGCGGGGACACCGGGGAGCTGTTTTTT.

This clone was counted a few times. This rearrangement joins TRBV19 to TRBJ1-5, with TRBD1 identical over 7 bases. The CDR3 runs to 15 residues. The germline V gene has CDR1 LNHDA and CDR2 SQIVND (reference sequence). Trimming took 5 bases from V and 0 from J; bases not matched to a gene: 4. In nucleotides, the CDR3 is TGTGCCAGTAGTCCCGGGACAGCTAGCAATCAGCCCCAGCATTTT. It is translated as CASSPGTASNQPQHF.

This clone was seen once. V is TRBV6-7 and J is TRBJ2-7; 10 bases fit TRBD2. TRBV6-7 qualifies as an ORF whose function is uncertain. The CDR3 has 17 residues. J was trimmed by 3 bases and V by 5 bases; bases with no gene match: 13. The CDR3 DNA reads TGTGCCAGCAGTCCTATGGGGCAGCGGGGGGGAGACTACGAGCAGTACTTC. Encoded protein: CASSPMGQRGGDYEQYF.

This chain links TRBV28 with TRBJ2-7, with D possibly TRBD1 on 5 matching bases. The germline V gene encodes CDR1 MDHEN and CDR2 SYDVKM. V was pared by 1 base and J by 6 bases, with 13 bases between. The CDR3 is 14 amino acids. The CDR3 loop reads CASSLLGAGSEQYF. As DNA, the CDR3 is TGTGCCAGCAGTTTATTAGGGGCTGGCAGCGAGCAGTACTTC.